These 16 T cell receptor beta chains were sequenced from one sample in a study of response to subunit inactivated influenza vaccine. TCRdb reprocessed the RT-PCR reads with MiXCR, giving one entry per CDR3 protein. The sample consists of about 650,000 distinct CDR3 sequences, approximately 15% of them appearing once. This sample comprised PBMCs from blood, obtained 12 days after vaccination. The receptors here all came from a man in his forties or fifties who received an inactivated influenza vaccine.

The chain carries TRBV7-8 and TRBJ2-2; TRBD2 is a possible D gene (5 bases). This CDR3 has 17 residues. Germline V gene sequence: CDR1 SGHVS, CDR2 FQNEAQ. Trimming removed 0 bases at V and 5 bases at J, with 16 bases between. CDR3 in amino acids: CASSLALWGVGTGELFF. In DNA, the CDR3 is TGTGCCAGCAGCTTAGCATTATGGGGAGTTGGGACCGGGGAGCTGTTTTTT. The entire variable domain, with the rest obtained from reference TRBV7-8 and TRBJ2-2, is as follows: GAGVSQSPRYKVAKRGQDVALRCDPISGHVSLFWYQQALGQGPEFLTYFQNEAQLDKSGLPSDRFFAERPEGSVSTLKIQRTQQEDSAVYLCASSLALWGVGTGELFFGEGSRLTVL.

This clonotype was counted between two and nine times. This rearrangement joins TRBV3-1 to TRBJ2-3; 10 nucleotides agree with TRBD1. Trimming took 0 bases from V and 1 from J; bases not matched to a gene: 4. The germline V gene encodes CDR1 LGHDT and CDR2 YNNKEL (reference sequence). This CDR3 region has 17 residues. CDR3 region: CASSQDFGQGGTDTQYF. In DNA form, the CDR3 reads TGTGCCAGCAGCCAAGATTTCGGACAGGGGGGCACAGATACGCAGTATTTT.

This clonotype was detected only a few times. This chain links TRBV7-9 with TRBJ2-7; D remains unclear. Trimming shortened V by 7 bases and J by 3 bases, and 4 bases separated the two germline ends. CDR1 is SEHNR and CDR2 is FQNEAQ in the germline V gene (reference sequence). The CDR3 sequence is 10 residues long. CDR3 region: CASISYEQYF. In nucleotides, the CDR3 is TGTGCCAGCATTAGCTACGAGCAGTACTTC.

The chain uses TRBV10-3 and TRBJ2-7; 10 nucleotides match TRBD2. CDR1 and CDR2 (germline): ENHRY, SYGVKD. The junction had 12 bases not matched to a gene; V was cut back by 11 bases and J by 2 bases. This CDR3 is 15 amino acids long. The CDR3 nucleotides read TGTGCCGTTCGTATAGCGGGAGGTGGGGCCTACGAGCAGTACTTC. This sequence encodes CAVRIAGGGAYEQYF.

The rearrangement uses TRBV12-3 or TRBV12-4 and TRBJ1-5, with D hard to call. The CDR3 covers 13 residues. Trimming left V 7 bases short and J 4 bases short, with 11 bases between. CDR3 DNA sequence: TGTGCCAGCAAGGACCAGCCAAATCAGCCCCAGCATTTT. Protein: CASKDQPNQPQHF.

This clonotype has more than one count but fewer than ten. The CDR3 loop reads CSATRTADYGYTF. As DNA, the CDR3 is TGCAGTGCTACCCGGACAGCCGACTATGGCTACACCTTC. This rearrangement joins TRBV20-1 to TRBJ1-2, with D perhaps matching TRBD1 (6 bases). The CDR3 covers 13 residues. V was shortened by 4 bases and J by 3 bases, with 12 bases between the two germline ends. CDR1 is DFQATT and CDR2 is SNEGSKA in the germline V gene (reference sequence).

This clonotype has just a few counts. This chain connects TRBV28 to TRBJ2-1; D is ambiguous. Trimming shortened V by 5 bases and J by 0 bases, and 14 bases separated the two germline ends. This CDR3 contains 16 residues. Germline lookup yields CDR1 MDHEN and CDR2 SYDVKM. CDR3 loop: CASSHIVGTSYNEQFF. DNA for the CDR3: TGTGCCAGCAGTCACATCGTCGGTACCTCCTACAATGAGCAGTTCTTC.

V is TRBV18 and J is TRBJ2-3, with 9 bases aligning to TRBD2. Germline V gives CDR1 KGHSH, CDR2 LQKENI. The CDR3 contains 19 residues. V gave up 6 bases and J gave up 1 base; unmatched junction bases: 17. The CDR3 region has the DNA TGTGCCAGCTCCCCGCTCGGCTCCTATTTAGCGGGGGGCACAGATACGCAGTATTTT. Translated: CASSPLGSYLAGGTDTQYF.

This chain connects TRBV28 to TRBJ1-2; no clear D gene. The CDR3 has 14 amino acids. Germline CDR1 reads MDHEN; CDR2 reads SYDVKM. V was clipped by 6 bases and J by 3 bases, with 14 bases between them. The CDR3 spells CASSTGGQDYGYTF. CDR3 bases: TGTGCCAGCAGCACCGGTGGTCAGGACTATGGCTACACCTTC.

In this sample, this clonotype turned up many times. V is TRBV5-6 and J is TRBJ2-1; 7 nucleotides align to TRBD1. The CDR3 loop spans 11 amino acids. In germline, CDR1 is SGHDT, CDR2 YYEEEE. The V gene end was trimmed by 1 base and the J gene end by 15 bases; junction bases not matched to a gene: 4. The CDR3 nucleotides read TGTGCCAGCAGCTTGTCGACAGGGATGTTCTTC. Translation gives CASSLSTGMFF. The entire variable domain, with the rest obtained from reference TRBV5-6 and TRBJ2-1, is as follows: DAGVTQSPTHLIKTRGQQVTLRCSPKSGHDTVSWYQQALGQGPQFIFQYYEEEERQRGNFPDRFSGHQFPNYSSELNVNALLLGDSALYLCASSLSTGMFFGPGTRLTVL.

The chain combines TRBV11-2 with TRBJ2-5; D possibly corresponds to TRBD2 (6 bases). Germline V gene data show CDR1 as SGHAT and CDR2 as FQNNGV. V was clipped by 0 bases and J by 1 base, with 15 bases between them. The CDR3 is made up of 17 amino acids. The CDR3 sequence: CASSLDWAGKGQETQYF. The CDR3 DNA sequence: TGTGCCAGCAGCTTAGATTGGGCGGGGAAAGGCCAAGAGACCCAGTACTTC.

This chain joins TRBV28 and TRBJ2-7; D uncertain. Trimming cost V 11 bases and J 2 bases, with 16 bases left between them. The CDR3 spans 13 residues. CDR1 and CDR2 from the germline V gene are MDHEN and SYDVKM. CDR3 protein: CASGPDTTYEQYF. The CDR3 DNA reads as TGTGCCTCCGGGCCGGATACTACCTACGAGCAGTACTTC.

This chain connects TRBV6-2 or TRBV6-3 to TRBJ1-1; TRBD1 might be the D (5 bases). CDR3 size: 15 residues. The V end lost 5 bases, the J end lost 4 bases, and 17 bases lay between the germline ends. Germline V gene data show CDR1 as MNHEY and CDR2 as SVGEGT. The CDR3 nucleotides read TGTGCCAGCAGTCTTTCGCAGGGCGAGGGCACTGAAGCTTTCTTT. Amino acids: CASSLSQGEGTEAFF.

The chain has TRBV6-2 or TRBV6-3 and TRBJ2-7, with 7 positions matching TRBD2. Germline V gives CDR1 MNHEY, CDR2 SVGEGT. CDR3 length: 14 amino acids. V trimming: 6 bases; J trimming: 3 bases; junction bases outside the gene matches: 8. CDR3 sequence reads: CASSHSAGDYEQYF. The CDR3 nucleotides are TGTGCCAGCAGCCACTCTGCGGGGGACTACGAGCAGTACTTC.

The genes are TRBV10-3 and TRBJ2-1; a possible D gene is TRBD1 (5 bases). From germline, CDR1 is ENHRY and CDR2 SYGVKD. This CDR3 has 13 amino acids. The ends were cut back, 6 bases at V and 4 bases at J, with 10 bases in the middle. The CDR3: CAISETEYNEQFF. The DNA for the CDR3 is TGTGCCATCAGCGAGACAGAATACAATGAGCAGTTCTTC.

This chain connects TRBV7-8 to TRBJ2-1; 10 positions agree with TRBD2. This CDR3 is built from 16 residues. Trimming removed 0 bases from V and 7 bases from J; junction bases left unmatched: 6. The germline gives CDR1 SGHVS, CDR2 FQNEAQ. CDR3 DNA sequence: TGTGCCAGCAGCTTAGCTGGTAGCGGGAGGAGAAATGAGCAGTTCTTC. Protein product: CASSLAGSGRRNEQFF.